These T cell receptor beta chains were read from a single sample in a study of Ad26.COV2.S vaccination and SARS-CoV-2 variants. Repertoires were generated with immunoSEQ multiplex PCR, while TCRdb's copy carries only in-frame clones and drops some. The table shows some 180,000 clones, with around 88% occurring only once. This specimen consisted of peripheral blood, obtained after recovery from COVID-19. Receptors were obtained from a human donor who had recovered from COVID-19. Both conserved end residues are part of each CDR3. A D gene is named only where the DNA matches it firmly.

TRBJ2-3 | TRBV3-1/TRBV3-2 | TRBD2 | 17 | CASSQDLPGLAGDTQYF
TRBJ2-5 | TRBV11-3 | . | 16 | CASSLAFGQDGETQYF
TRBJ2-3 | TRBV4-1 | TRBD2 | 15 | CASSGLAGVGDTQYF
TRBJ1-2 | TRBV5-1 | . | 14 | CASSSPGQNYGYTF
TRBJ2-7 | TRBV27 | . | 14 | CASSPTREIYEQYF
TRBJ1-1 | TRBV12-3/TRBV12-4 | . | 13 | CASLRDTGTEAFF
TRBJ1-1 | TRBV5-6 | . | 12 | CASSLDSTEAFF
TRBJ1-1 | TRBV27 | . | 13 | CASSPRAASEAFF
TRBJ2-1 | TRBV18 | . | 18 | CASSPLQPAGGSYNEQFF
TRBJ1-1 | TRBV5-1 | . | 14 | CASSFGSGGTEAFF
TRBJ2-5 | TRBV11-1 | . | 16 | CASSPLRERLVETQYF
TRBJ2-5 | TRBV11-3 | . | 15 | CASSYGRGQQETQYF
TRBJ1-5 | TRBV6-2/TRBV6-3 | . | 16 | CASSYSPGRGSDHQHF
TRBJ1-6 | TRBV5-1 | TRBD1 | 17 | CASSLDDRARYNSPLHF